These T cell receptor beta chains were read from a single sample in a study of cytomegalovirus exposure and HLA in healthy donors. Assay used: immunoSEQ multiplex PCR; TCRdb lists only in-frame clones, some missing. The top ten hold 1.4% of the sample, which has some 160,000 clones, 78% seen once. Sequenced input: PBMCs. The receptors here all came from a male donor in good health and CMV-seronegative. The CDR3 runs from the conserved cysteine through the conserved F or W. The order of the fields is CDR3 protein, CDR3 DNA, V gene, clone size, D gene, J gene. D genes are given only for firm matches. Clone size appears in some rows only: once, few, many, or a class for an expanded clone.

cdr3_aa: CASSPEGNTEAFF
cdr3_nt: TGTGCCAGCAGCCCCGAGGGGAACACTGAAGCTTTCTTT
v_call: TRBV7-9
clone_size: NA
d_call: NA
j_call: TRBJ1-1

cdr3_aa: CASAAGSGANVLTF
cdr3_nt: TGTGCCAGTGCCGCGGGGTCGGGGGCCAACGTCCTGACTTTC
v_call: TRBV19
clone_size: NA
d_call: NA
j_call: TRBJ2-6

cdr3_aa: CASSLEGQGNTIYF
cdr3_nt: TGTGCCAGCAGCTTGGAGGGACAAGGAAACACCATATATTTT
v_call: TRBV5-4
clone_size: NA
d_call: NA
j_call: TRBJ1-3

cdr3_aa: CASSLLAGGPDTQYF
cdr3_nt: TGTGCCAGCAGCTTACTAGCGGGGGGCCCGGATACGCAGTATTTT
v_call: TRBV7-2
clone_size: NA
d_call: TRBD2
j_call: TRBJ2-3

cdr3_aa: CSGGGGRGQETQYF
cdr3_nt: TGCAGCGGGGGTGGGGGTAGGGGGCAAGAGACCCAGTACTTC
v_call: TRBV29-1
clone_size: NA
d_call: NA
j_call: TRBJ2-5

cdr3_aa: CASSKGLLETQYF
cdr3_nt: TGTGCCAGCAGCAAGGGACTACTAGAGACCCAGTACTTC
v_call: TRBV7-6
clone_size: NA
d_call: TRBD2
j_call: TRBJ2-5

cdr3_aa: CASSLAGGRQPYEQYF
cdr3_nt: TGTGCCAGCAGCTTAGCGGGAGGCAGACAGCCCTACGAGCAGTACTTC
v_call: TRBV13
clone_size: few
d_call: TRBD2
j_call: TRBJ2-7

cdr3_aa: CASSQGTGTDQPQHF
cdr3_nt: TGTGCCAGCTCACAAGGGACAGGGACAGATCAGCCCCAGCATTTT
v_call: TRBV18
clone_size: NA
d_call: TRBD1
j_call: TRBJ1-5

cdr3_aa: CASSQINYGYTF
cdr3_nt: TGTGCCAGCAGCCAGATCAACTATGGCTACACCTTC
v_call: TRBV6-5
clone_size: NA
d_call: NA
j_call: TRBJ1-2

cdr3_aa: CASSLGGGGGYTF
cdr3_nt: TGTGCCAGCAGCTTAGGGGGCGGCGGTGGCTACACCTTC
v_call: TRBV7-3
clone_size: NA
d_call: NA
j_call: TRBJ1-2

cdr3_aa: CASSLGTGGDTQYF
cdr3_nt: TGTGCCAGCAGCTTAGGGACAGGGGGCGATACGCAGTATTTT
v_call: TRBV7-9
clone_size: NA
d_call: TRBD1
j_call: TRBJ2-3

cdr3_aa: CASSVAYRTTGNTIYF
cdr3_nt: TGTGCCAGCAGCGTAGCTTATAGGACAACTGGAAACACCATATATTTT
v_call: TRBV9
clone_size: few
d_call: NA
j_call: TRBJ1-3

cdr3_aa: CASSVRLAGGNEQYF
cdr3_nt: TGTGCCAGCAGCGTGAGACTAGCGGGGGGGAACGAGCAGTACTTC
v_call: TRBV5-6
clone_size: NA
d_call: TRBD2
j_call: TRBJ2-7

cdr3_aa: CASAARQVFEQYF
cdr3_nt: TGTGCCAGCGCCGCCCGACAGGTGTTCGAGCAGTACTTC
v_call: TRBV25-1
clone_size: NA
d_call: NA
j_call: TRBJ2-7

cdr3_aa: CASSQSGGEQYF
cdr3_nt: TGTGCCAGCAGTCAATCAGGGGGCGAGCAGTACTTC
v_call: TRBV7-9
clone_size: NA
d_call: TRBD1
j_call: TRBJ2-7

cdr3_aa: CASKTRSGELFF
cdr3_nt: TGTGCCAGCAAGACTAGGTCCGGGGAGCTGTTTTTT
v_call: TRBV28
clone_size: NA
d_call: NA
j_call: TRBJ2-2

cdr3_aa: CASSPSSDETQYF
cdr3_nt: TGTGCCAGCAGCCCCTCTAGCGACGAGACCCAGTACTTC
v_call: TRBV7-2
clone_size: NA
d_call: NA
j_call: TRBJ2-5

cdr3_aa: CASSQGLTRGADQGQWSYGYTF
cdr3_nt: TGTGCCAGCAGCCAAGGTTTAACAAGGGGCGCGGACCAGGGTCAGTGGAGCTATGGCTACACCTTC
v_call: TRBV4-2
clone_size: NA
d_call: NA
j_call: TRBJ1-2

cdr3_aa: CASRTPDRTGSEQYF
cdr3_nt: TGTGCCAGCAGAACTCCAGACAGGACAGGGAGCGAGCAGTACTTC
v_call: TRBV27
clone_size: NA
d_call: TRBD1
j_call: TRBJ2-7

cdr3_aa: CASSWDSGNSPLHF
cdr3_nt: TGTGCCAGCAGCTGGGACAGTGGGAATTCACCCCTCCACTTT
v_call: TRBV7-2
clone_size: medium-sized
d_call: TRBD1
j_call: TRBJ1-6

cdr3_aa: CASSRGGENTGELFF
cdr3_nt: TGTGCCAGCAGTAGGGGAGGAGAGAACACCGGGGAGCTGTTTTTT
v_call: TRBV5-4
clone_size: NA
d_call: NA
j_call: TRBJ2-2

cdr3_aa: CASSWMTGGWSAFF
cdr3_nt: TGTGCCAGCAGTTGGATGACGGGCGGGTGGTCTGCTTTCTTT
v_call: TRBV2
clone_size: NA
d_call: NA
j_call: TRBJ1-1

cdr3_aa: CAWSVRGGHEQYF
cdr3_nt: TGTGCCTGGAGTGTACGTGGGGGCCACGAGCAGTACTTC
v_call: TRBV30
clone_size: NA
d_call: NA
j_call: TRBJ2-7

cdr3_aa: CASSFSGTYNEQFF
cdr3_nt: TGTGCCAGCAGTTTCTCCGGGACTTACAATGAGCAGTTCTTC
v_call: TRBV28
clone_size: NA
d_call: NA
j_call: TRBJ2-1

cdr3_aa: CAWSTGHLSLSNQPQHF
cdr3_nt: TGTGCCTGGAGTACGGGACACCTTTCATTAAGCAATCAGCCCCAGCATTTT
v_call: TRBV30
clone_size: NA
d_call: NA
j_call: TRBJ1-5

cdr3_aa: CASSLTSSNEQFF
cdr3_nt: TGTGCCAGCAGCCTAACTAGCTCTAATGAGCAGTTCTTC
v_call: TRBV5-4
clone_size: NA
d_call: NA
j_call: TRBJ2-1

cdr3_aa: CAISAGQALYGYTF
cdr3_nt: TGTGCCATCAGTGCGGGACAGGCTCTCTATGGCTACACCTTC
v_call: TRBV10-3
clone_size: NA
d_call: TRBD1
j_call: TRBJ1-2

cdr3_aa: CASSEVQEAFF
cdr3_nt: TGTGCCAGCAGTGAAGTCCAGGAAGCTTTCTTT
v_call: TRBV6-1
clone_size: NA
d_call: NA
j_call: TRBJ1-1

cdr3_aa: CAWSDTVTFEGKLFF
cdr3_nt: TGTGCCTGGAGCGACACAGTGACCTTTGAGGGAAAACTGTTTTTT
v_call: TRBV30
clone_size: NA
d_call: NA
j_call: TRBJ1-4

cdr3_aa: CASSSQMNSNQPQHF
cdr3_nt: TGTGCCAGCAGCTCACAGATGAACAGCAATCAGCCCCAGCATTTT
v_call: TRBV28
clone_size: NA
d_call: NA
j_call: TRBJ1-5

cdr3_aa: CATSSWGREEGETQYF
cdr3_nt: TGTGCCACCAGCAGTTGGGGGAGGGAGGAAGGAGAGACCCAGTACTTC
v_call: TRBV15
clone_size: few
d_call: TRBD2
j_call: TRBJ2-5

cdr3_aa: CASSLQGGEQYF
cdr3_nt: TGTGCCAGCAGTTTACAGGGAGGGGAGCAGTACTTC
v_call: TRBV27
clone_size: NA
d_call: TRBD2
j_call: TRBJ2-7

cdr3_aa: CASSRPRGDRGDTQYF
cdr3_nt: TGTGCCAGTAGTAGGCCGCGGGGGGACCGTGGGGATACGCAGTATTTT
v_call: TRBV19
clone_size: NA
d_call: TRBD2
j_call: TRBJ2-3

cdr3_aa: CASSLRGKVETQYF
cdr3_nt: TGTGCCAGCAGTTTAAGGGGGAAGGTAGAGACCCAGTACTTC
v_call: TRBV28
clone_size: NA
d_call: NA
j_call: TRBJ2-5

cdr3_aa: CASRSRQFNEQFF
cdr3_nt: TGTGCCAGCAGGTCCAGACAGTTCAATGAGCAGTTCTTC
v_call: TRBV2
clone_size: NA
d_call: NA
j_call: TRBJ2-1

cdr3_aa: CASSFGSYEQYF
cdr3_nt: TGTGCCAGCAGTTTCGGCTCCTACGAGCAGTACTTC
v_call: TRBV28
clone_size: NA
d_call: NA
j_call: TRBJ2-7

cdr3_aa: CASSIDSFGAGARNEQYF
cdr3_nt: TGTGCCAGTAGTATAGATTCGTTCGGAGCGGGAGCCAGGAACGAGCAGTACTTC
v_call: TRBV19
clone_size: NA
d_call: TRBD2
j_call: TRBJ2-7

cdr3_aa: CASSLRPRGQGAGTQYF
cdr3_nt: TGTGCCAGCAGCTTAAGGCCACGGGGTCAGGGGGCAGGGACCCAGTACTTC
v_call: TRBV7-2
clone_size: NA
d_call: TRBD1
j_call: TRBJ2-5

cdr3_aa: CASSLPGTRNEQYF
cdr3_nt: TGTGCCAGCAGTTTGCCGGGGACACGTAACGAGCAGTACTTC
v_call: TRBV28
clone_size: few
d_call: NA
j_call: TRBJ2-7

cdr3_aa: CASSQGTVGYGYTF
cdr3_nt: TGCGCCAGCAGCCAAGGAACAGTAGGCTATGGCTACACCTTC
v_call: TRBV4-1
clone_size: once
d_call: NA
j_call: TRBJ1-2

cdr3_aa: CASSQDRGYYGYTF
cdr3_nt: TGCGCCAGCAGCCAAGATAGGGGGTACTATGGCTACACCTTC
v_call: TRBV4-3
clone_size: NA
d_call: NA
j_call: TRBJ1-2